The present entry profiles one T cell receptor (beta chain) with its context. This CDR3 spans 14 amino acids. Trimming cost V 11 bases and J 2 bases; bases outside gene matches: 8. Germline loops: CDR1 LGHDT, CDR2 YNNKEL (reference sequence). Original data processing: Reference gene primers were amplified, and this amplification served to estimate nucleated cell counts. The method was immunoSEQ multiplex PCR; TCRdb's version includes in-frame clones alone and lacks a portion of them. V and J calls and clone size come straight from that table; D and trimming were deduced from the DNA. The table lists around 180,000 clones, roughly 88% of them singletons, with 4% to 5% in the top ten. These data originate in a study of blood T cell repertoires in COVID-19. Overall study: Whether acute or convalescent, the COVID-19 samples came from the United States, Italy and Spain.

Sequencing was carried out using peripheral blood. This TCR was recovered from a woman in her twenties or thirties with acute or convalescent COVID-19. V is TRBV3-1 (or the pseudogene TRBV3-2) and J is TRBJ1-3; 8 positions agree with TRBD1. CDR3 amino acids: CACRRTGTGNTIYF. CDR3 DNA sequence: TGTGCCTGTCGAAGGACAGGGACTGGAAACACCATATATTTT.